This TCR beta chain was identified in a study of T cell responses to AZD1222 COVID-19 vaccine. Study results and caveats: The donors showed a predominance of white British ancestry and of females, with possible underestimation of clonal diversity. Breadth and depth of Spike-specific TCRs rose after two AZD1222 doses. Nearly half of spike-specific TCRs reportedly go after variant regions that carry no mutations. Along spike, vaccine-associated CD4 TCRs were found throughout, with dominance at 160-218 and 743-854.

For this clone: Antigen: not known.

Germline CDR1 and CDR2: SGHTA and FQGNSA. Germline trimming cut 5 bases from V and 5 bases from J; bases unmatched to any gene: 5. The CDR3 runs to 14 residues. TCRdb's table, derived via immunoSEQ multiplex PCR, lists solely in-frame clones and lacks some. Of 150,000 to 200,000 clones in the sample, about 87% were seen once. The source of this sequence is an adult in good health. This sample comprised peripheral blood, obtained on day 0 of AZD1222 vaccination. The chain recombines TRBV7-2 with TRBJ2-5; 10 positions agree with TRBD2. The CDR3 here is CASSQAGGRETQYF. DNA of the CDR3: TGTGCCAGCAGCCAAGCGGGGGGGCGCGAGACCCAGTACTTC. Full variable domain (outside the CDR3, taken from reference TRBV7-2 and TRBJ2-5): GAGVSQSPSNKVTEKGKDVELRCDPISGHTALYWYRQSLGQGLEFLIYFQGNSAPDKSGLPSDRFSAERTGGSVSTLTIQRTQQEDSAVYLCASSQAGGRETQYFGPGTRLLVL.